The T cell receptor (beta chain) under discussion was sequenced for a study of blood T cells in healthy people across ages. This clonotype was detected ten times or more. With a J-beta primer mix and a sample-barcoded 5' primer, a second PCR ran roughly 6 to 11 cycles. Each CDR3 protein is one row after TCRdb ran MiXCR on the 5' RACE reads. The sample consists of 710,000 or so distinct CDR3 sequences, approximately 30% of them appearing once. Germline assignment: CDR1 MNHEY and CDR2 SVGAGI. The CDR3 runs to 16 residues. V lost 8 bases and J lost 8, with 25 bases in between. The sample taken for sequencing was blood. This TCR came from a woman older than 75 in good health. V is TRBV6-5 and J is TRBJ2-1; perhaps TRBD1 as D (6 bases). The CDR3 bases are TGTGCCAGCCATAGAAGGGGGACCAGGGGCGTCCATGAGCAGTTCTTC. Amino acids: CASHRRGTRGVHEQFF.